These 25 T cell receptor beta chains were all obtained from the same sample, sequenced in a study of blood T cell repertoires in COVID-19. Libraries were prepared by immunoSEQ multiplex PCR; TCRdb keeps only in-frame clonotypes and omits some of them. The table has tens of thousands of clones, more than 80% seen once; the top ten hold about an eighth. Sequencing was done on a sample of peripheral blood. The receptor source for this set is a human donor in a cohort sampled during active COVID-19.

The CDR3 is CASSLGAGAYEQYF. The CDR3, as DNA: TGTGCCAGCAGCTTAGGTGCAGGGGCCTACGAGCAGTACTTC. The chain links TRBV7-8 to TRBJ2-7; TRBD1 is a possible D gene (6 bases). The CDR3 totals 14 residues. Between the trimmed V and J ends, which lost 1 base and 2 bases, there was a span of 9 bases. The germline CDR1 and CDR2 sequences are SGHVS and FQNEAQ.

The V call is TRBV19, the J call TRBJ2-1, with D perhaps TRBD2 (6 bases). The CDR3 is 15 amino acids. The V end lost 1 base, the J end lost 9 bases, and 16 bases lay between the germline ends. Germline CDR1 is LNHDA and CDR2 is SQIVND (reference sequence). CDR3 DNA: TGTGCCAGTAGTATAGGTCCCCTAGCGAGTACTGAGCAGTTCTTC. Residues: CASSIGPLASTEQFF.

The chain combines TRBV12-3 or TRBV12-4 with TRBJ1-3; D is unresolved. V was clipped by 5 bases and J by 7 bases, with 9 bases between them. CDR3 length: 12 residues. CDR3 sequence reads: CASSGTGNTIYF. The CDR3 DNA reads TGTGCCAGCAGTGGAACGGGGAACACCATATATTTT.

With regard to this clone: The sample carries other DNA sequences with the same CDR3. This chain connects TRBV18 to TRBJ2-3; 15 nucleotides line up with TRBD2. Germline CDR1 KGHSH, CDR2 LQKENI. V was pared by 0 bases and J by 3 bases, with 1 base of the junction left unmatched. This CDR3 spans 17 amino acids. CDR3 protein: CASSPPGLAGGTDTQYF. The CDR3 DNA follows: TGTGCCAGCTCACCACCTGGACTAGCGGGAGGGACAGATACGCAGTATTTT.

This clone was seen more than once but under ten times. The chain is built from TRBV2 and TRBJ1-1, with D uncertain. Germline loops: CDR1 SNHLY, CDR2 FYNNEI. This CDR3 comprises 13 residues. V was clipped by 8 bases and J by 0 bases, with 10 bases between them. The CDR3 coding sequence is TGTGCCAGCGGAGGGCAGGTGAACACTGAAGCTTTCTTT. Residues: CASGGQVNTEAFF.

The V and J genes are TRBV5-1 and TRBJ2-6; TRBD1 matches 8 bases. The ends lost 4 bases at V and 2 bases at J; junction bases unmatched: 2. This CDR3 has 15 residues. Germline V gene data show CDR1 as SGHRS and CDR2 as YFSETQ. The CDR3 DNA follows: TGCGCCAGCAGCCCAGGGGGCCCTGGGGCCAACGTCCTGACTTTC. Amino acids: CASSPGGPGANVLTF. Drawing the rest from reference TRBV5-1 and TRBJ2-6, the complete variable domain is KAGVTQTPRYLIKTRGQQVTLSCSPISGHRSVSWYQQTPGQGLQFLFEYFSETQRNKGNFPGRFSGRQFSNSRSEMNVSTLELGDSALYLCASSPGGPGANVLTFGAGSRLTVL.

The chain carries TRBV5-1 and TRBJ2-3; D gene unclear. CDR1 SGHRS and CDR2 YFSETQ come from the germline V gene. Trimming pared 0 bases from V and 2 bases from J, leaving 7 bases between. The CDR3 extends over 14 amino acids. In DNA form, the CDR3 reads TGCGCCAGCAGCTTGGGGGCAGTCACAGATACGCAGTATTTT. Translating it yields CASSLGAVTDTQYF. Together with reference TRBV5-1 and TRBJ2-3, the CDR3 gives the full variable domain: KAGVTQTPRYLIKTRGQQVTLSCSPISGHRSVSWYQQTPGQGLQFLFEYFSETQRNKGNFPGRFSGRQFSNSRSEMNVSTLELGDSALYLCASSLGAVTDTQYFGPGTRLTVL.

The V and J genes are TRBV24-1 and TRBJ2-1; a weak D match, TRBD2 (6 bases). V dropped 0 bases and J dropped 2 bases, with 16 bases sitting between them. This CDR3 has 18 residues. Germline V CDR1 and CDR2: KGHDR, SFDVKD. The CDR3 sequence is CATSDLGTSLLAYNEQFF. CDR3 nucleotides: TGTGCCACCAGTGATTTGGGGACTTCCCTCTTAGCCTACAATGAGCAGTTCTTC.

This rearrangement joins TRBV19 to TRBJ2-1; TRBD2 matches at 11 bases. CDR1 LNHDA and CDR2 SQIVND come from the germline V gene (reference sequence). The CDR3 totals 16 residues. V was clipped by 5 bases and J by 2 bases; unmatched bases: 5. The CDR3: CASSPKLAGAYNEQFF. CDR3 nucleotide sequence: TGTGCCAGTAGTCCAAAACTAGCGGGGGCCTACAATGAGCAGTTCTTC.

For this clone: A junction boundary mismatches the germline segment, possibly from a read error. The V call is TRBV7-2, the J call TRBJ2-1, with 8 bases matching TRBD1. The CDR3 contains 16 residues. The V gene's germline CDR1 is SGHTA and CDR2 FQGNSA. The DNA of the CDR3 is TGTGCCAGCACCTTACCCCGGACAGGGTCCTACAATGAGCAGTTCTTC. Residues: CASTLPRTGSYNEQFF.

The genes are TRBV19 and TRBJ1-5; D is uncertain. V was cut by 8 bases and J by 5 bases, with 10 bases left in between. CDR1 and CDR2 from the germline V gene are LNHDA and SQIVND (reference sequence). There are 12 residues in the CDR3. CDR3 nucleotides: TGTGCCAGTTGTGGGCGGGATCAGCCCCAGCATTTT. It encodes CASCGRDQPQHF. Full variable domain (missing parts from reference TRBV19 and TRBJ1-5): DGGITQSPKYLFRKEGQNVTLSCEQNLNHDAMYWYRQDPGQGLRLIYYSQIVNDFQKGDIAEGYSVSREKKESFPLTVTSAQKNPTAFYLCASCGRDQPQHFGDGTRLSIL.

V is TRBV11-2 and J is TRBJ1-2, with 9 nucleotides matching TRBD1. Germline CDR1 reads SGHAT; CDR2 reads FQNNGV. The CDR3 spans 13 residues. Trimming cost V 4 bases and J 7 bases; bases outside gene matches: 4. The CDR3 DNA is TGTGCCAGCAGCTCGGACAGGGGAGGTGGCTACACCTTC. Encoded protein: CASSSDRGGGYTF.

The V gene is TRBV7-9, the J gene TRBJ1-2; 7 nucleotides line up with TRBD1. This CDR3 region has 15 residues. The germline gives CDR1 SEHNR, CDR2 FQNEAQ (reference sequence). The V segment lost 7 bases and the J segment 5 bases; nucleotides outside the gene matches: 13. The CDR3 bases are TGTGCCAGCACCATCCCGGGGCAGGGGGAATATGGCTACACCTTC. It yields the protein CASTIPGQGEYGYTF.

The CDR3 nucleotides are TGTGCCAGTAGAGGGGGCGAGCAGTACTTC. This sequence encodes CASRGGEQYF. The rearrangement joins TRBV19 to TRBJ2-7, with TRBD1 as a possible D gene (6 bases). CDR3 size: 10 residues. Germline-derived CDR1 and CDR2 are LNHDA and SQIVND (reference sequence). The V end was cut by 6 bases, the J end by 6 bases, with 6 bases between.

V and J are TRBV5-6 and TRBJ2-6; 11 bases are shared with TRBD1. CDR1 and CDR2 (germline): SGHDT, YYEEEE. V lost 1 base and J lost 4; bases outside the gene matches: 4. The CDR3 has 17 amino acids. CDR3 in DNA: TGTGCCAGCAGCTTGCGGACAGGGGGCATAGGGGCCAACGTCCTGACTTTC. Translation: CASSLRTGGIGANVLTF.

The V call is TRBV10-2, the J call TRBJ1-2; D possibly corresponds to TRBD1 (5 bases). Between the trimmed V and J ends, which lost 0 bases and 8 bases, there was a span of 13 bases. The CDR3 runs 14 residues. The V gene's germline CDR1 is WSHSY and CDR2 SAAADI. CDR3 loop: CASSESTPGGGYTF. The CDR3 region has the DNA TGCGCCAGCAGTGAGTCGACACCCGGGGGGGGCTACACCTTC.

The CDR3: CASNLIRRGPPPGELFF. The DNA of the CDR3 is TGTGCCAGCAATTTGATTCGCAGGGGACCCCCCCCCGGGGAGCTGTTTTTT. The rearrangement joins TRBV2 to TRBJ2-2, with a tentative D call TRBD1 (6 bases). Germline V gene data show CDR1 as SNHLY and CDR2 as FYNNEI. With 7 bases removed from V and 6 bases from J, the gap between germline ends came to 24 bases. CDR3 length: 17 residues.

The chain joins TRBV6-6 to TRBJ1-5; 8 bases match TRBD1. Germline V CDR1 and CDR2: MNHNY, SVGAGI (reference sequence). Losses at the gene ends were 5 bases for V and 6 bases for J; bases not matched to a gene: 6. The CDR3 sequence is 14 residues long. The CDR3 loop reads CASSRRQGTQPQHF. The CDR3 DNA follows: TGTGCCAGCAGTCGAAGACAGGGGACTCAGCCCCAGCATTTT.

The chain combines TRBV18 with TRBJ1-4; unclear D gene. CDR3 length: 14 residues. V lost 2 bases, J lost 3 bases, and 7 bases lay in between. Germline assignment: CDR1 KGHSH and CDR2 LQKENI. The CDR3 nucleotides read TGTGCCAGCTCACCAGAAACAGCTAATGAAAAACTGTTTTTT. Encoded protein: CASSPETANEKLFF.

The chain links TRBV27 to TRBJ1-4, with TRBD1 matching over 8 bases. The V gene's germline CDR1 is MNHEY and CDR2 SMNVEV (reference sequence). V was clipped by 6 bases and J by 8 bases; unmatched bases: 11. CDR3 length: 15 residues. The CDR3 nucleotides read TGTGCCAGCAGCCCCTCGACAGGGGCTCGGGAAAAACTGTTTTTT. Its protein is CASSPSTGAREKLFF.

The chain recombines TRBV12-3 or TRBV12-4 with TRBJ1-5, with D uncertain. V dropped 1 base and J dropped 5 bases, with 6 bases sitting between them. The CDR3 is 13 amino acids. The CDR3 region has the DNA TGTGCCAGCAGTTTAGGACGGGATCAGCCCCAGCATTTT. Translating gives CASSLGRDQPQHF.

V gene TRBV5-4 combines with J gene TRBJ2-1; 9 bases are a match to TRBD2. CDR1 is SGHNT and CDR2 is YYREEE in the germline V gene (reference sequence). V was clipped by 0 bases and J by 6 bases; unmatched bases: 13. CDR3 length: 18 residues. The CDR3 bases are TGTGCCAGCAGCTTGGGGGGGCTTGCGGGAGGGTCATCCAATGAGCAGTTCTTC. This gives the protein CASSLGGLAGGSSNEQFF. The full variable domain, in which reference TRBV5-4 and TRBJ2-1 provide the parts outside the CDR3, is ETGVTQSPTHLIKTRGQQVTLRCSSQSGHNTVSWYQQALGQGPQFIFQYYREEENGRGNFPPRFSGLQFPNYSSELNVNALELDDSALYLCASSLGGLAGGSSNEQFFGPGTRLTVL.

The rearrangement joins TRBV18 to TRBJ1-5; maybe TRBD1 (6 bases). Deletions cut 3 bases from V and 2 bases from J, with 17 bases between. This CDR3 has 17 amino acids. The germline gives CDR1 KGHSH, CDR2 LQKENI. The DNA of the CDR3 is TGTGCCAGCTCACCGGGGGCGATTATTGGGGGCAATCAGCCCCAGCATTTT. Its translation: CASSPGAIIGGNQPQHF. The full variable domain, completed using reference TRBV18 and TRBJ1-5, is NAGVMQNPRHLVRRRGQEARLRCSPMKGHSHVYWYRQLPEEGLKFMVYLQKENIIDESGMPKERFSAEFPKEGPSILRIQQVVRGDSAAYFCASSPGAIIGGNQPQHFGDGTRLSIL.

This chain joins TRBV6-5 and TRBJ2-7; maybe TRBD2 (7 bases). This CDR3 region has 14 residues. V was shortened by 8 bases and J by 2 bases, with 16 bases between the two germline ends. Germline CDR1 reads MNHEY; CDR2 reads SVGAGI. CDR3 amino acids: CASWGLAAPYEQYF. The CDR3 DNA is TGTGCCAGCTGGGGGCTAGCGGCTCCCTACGAGCAGTACTTC.

CDR3 loop: CASSYIGGTQPQHF. DNA of the CDR3: TGTGCCAGCAGCTACATTGGGGGGACTCAGCCCCAGCATTTT. The rearrangement uses TRBV11-2 and TRBJ1-5; perhaps TRBD1 as D (5 bases). The V and J ends lost 4 bases and 6 bases respectively, with 13 bases between them. The V gene's germline CDR1 is SGHAT and CDR2 FQNNGV. This CDR3 is 14 amino acids long.